These T cell receptor beta chains were read from a single sample in a study of cytomegalovirus exposure and HLA in healthy donors. Measured with immunoSEQ multiplex PCR; TCRdb has only the in-frame clones, and not every one. The sample has around 230,000 clones; around 76% are singletons. The sample comprised PBMCs. The source is a man aged 40-50 years in good health and CMV-seropositive. CDR3s include the opening cysteine and the closing phenylalanine or tryptophan. The D gene is left open where the match is weak. A row's size may be missing; if present it is once, few, many or a size class.

length: 16; D: -; J: TRBJ2-2; V: TRBV6-6; size: -; CDR3: CASSYSIARGTGELFF; DNA: TGTGCCAGCAGTTACTCGATTGCCAGGGGCACCGGGGAGCTGTTTTTT
length: 11; D: -; J: TRBJ1-1; V: TRBV20-1; size: -; CDR3: CSASAGTEAFF; DNA: TGCAGTGCTAGTGCAGGCACTGAAGCTTTCTTT
length: 12; D: -; J: TRBJ2-5; V: TRBV5-1; size: once; CDR3: CASSLPRETQYF; DNA: TGCGCCAGCAGCCTCCCTCGAGAGACCCAGTACTTC
length: 17; D: -; J: TRBJ2-5; V: TRBV6-1; size: -; CDR3: CASSDQLVARRQETQYF; DNA: TGTGCCAGCAGTGACCAACTTGTGGCCAGGCGACAAGAGACCCAGTACTTC
length: 13; D: -; J: TRBJ2-2; V: TRBV30; size: -; CDR3: CAWTPSRTGELFF; DNA: TGTGCCTGGACCCCTTCGAGAACCGGGGAGCTGTTTTTT
length: 17; D: TRBD2; J: TRBJ2-3; V: TRBV7-8; size: few; CDR3: CASSLASSGRARDTQYF; DNA: TGTGCCAGCAGCTTAGCCTCTAGCGGGAGGGCCAGGGATACGCAGTATTTT
length: 14; D: TRBD2; J: TRBJ2-7; V: TRBV5-1; size: -; CDR3: CASSFTSGSYEQYF; DNA: TGCGCCAGCAGCTTTACTAGCGGGAGCTACGAGCAGTACTTC
length: 16; D: TRBD2; J: TRBJ2-7; V: TRBV11-2; size: -; CDR3: CASSLYPLAGEDEQYF; DNA: TGTGCCAGCAGCCTATATCCACTAGCGGGAGAGGACGAGCAGTACTTC
length: 16; D: TRBD2; J: TRBJ2-1; V: TRBV14; size: -; CDR3: CASSLVSGSPGDEQFF; DNA: TGTGCCAGCAGCCTAGTTAGCGGGAGCCCCGGGGATGAGCAGTTCTTC
length: 14; D: -; J: TRBJ2-5; V: TRBV6-5; size: -; CDR3: CASSWAGGQETQYF; DNA: TGTGCCAGCAGTTGGGCAGGGGGGCAAGAGACCCAGTACTTC